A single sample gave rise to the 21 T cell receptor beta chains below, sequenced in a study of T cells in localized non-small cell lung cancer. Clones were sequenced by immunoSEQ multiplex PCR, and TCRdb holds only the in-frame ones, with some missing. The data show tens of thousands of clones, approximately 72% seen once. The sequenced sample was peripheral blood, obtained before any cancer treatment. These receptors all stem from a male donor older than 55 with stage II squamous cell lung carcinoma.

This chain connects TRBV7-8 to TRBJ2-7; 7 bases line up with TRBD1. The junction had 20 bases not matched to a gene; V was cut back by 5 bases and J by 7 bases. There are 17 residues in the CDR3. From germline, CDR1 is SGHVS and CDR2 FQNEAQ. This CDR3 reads CASSRSSGQTRPHEQYF. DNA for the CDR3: TGTGCCAGCAGCAGATCTTCGGGACAGACAAGGCCCCATGAGCAGTACTTC.

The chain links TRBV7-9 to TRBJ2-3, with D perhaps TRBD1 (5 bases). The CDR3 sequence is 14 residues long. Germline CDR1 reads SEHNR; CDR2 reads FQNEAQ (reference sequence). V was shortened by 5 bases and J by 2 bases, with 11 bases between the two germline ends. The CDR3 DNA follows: TGTGCCAGCAGCCGAGCGACAGACACAGATACGCAGTATTTT. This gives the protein CASSRATDTDTQYF.

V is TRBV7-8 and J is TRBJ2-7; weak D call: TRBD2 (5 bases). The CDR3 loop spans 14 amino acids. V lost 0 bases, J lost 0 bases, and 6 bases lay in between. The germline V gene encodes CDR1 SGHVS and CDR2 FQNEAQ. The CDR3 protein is CASSLAGSSYEQYF. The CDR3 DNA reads TGTGCCAGCAGCTTAGCGGGGAGCTCCTACGAGCAGTACTTC.

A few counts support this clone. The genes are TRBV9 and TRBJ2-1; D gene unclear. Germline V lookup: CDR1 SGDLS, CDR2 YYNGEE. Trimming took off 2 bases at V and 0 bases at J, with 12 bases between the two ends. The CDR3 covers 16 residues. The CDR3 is CASSVQGAASYNEQFF. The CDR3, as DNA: TGTGCCAGCAGCGTGCAAGGCGCCGCCTCCTACAATGAGCAGTTCTTC.

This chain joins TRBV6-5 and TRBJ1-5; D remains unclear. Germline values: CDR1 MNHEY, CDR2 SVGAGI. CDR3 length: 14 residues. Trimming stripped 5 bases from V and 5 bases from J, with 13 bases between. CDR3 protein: CASSARASDQPQHF. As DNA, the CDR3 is TGTGCCAGCAGTGCCCGGGCCTCTGATCAGCCCCAGCATTTT.

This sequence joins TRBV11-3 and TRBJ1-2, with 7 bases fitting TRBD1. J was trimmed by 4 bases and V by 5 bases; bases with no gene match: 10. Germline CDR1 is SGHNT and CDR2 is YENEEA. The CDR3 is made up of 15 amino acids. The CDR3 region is CASSPRQGGSYGYTF. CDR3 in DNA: TGTGCCAGCAGCCCAAGACAGGGAGGAAGCTATGGCTACACCTTC.

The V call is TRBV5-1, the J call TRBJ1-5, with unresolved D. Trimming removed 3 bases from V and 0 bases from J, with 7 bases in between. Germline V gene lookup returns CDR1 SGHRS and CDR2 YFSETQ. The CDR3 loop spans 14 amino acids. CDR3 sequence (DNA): TGCGCCAGCAGCTCTGAAGGTAGCAATCAGCCCCAGCATTTT. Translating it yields CASSSEGSNQPQHF. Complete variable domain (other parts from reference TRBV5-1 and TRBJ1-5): KAGVTQTPRYLIKTRGQQVTLSCSPISGHRSVSWYQQTPGQGLQFLFEYFSETQRNKGNFPGRFSGRQFSNSRSEMNVSTLELGDSALYLCASSSEGSNQPQHFGDGTRLSIL.

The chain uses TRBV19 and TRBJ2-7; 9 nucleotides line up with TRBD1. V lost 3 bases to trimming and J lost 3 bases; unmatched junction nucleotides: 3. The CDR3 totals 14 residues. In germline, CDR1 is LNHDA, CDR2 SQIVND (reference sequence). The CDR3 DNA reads TGTGCCAGTAGTATGGGACAGGGAGGCTACGAGCAGTACTTC. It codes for CASSMGQGGYEQYF.

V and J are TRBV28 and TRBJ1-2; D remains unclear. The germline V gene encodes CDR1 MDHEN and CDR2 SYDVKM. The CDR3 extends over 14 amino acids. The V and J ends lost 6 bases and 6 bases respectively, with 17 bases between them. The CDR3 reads CASSPLRGLDGYTF. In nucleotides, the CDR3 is TGTGCCAGCAGCCCCTTGCGGGGTTTGGATGGCTACACCTTC.

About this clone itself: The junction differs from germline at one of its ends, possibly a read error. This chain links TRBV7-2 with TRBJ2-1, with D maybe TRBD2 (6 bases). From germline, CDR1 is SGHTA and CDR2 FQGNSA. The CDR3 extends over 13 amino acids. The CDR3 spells CASSLALSREQFF. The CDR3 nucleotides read TGTGCCAGCAGCCTAGCGCTTTCCCGGGAGCAGTTCTTC.

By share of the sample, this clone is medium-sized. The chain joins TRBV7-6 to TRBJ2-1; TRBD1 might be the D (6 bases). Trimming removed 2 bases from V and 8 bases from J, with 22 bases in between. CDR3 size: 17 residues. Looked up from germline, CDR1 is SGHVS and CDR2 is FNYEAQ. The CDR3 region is CASSLRRAGQGLDEQFF. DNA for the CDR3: TGTGCCAGCAGCTTAAGGAGAGCTGGGCAGGGGCTCGATGAGCAGTTCTTC.

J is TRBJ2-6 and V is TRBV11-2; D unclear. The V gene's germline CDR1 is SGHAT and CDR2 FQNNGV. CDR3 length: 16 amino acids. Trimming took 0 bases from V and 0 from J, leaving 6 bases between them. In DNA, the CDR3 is TGTGCCAGCAGCTTAGACGGATCCTCTGGGGCCAACGTCCTGACTTTC. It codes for CASSLDGSSGANVLTF.

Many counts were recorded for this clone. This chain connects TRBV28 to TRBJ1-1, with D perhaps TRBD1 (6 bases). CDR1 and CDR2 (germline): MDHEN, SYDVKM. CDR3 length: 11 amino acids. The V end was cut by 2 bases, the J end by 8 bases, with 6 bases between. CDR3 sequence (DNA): TGTGCCAGCAGTTTACAGGGGGAAGCTTTCTTT. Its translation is CASSLQGEAFF.

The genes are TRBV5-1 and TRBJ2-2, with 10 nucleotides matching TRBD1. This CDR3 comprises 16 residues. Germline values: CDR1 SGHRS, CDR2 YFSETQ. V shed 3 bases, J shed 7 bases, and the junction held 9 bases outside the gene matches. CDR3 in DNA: TGCGCCAGCAGCTCTCCGGGACAGGGGTCAATCGGGGAGCTGTTTTTT. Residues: CASSSPGQGSIGELFF.

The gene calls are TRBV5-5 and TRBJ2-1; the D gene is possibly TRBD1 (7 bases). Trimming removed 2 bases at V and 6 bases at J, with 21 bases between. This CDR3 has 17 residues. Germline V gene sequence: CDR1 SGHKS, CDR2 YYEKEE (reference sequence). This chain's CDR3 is CASSLAFRGAIGNEQFF. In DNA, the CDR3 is TGTGCCAGCAGCTTAGCCTTCAGGGGGGCGATCGGCAATGAGCAGTTCTTC.

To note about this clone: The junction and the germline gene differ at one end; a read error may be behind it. This CDR3 is CASSLGDTQWGF. The CDR3 DNA reads TGTGCCAGCAGCTTAGGAGACACCCAGTGGGGCTTC. The chain joins TRBV7-9 to TRBJ2-7; D unclear. CDR3 length equals 12 residues. The germline gives CDR1 SEHNR, CDR2 FQNEAQ (reference sequence).

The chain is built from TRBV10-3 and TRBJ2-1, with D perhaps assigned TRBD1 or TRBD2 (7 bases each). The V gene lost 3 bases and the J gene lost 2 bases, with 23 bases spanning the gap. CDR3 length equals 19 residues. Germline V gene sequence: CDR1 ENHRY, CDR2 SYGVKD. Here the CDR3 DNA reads TGTGCCATCAGTGACGTCGTTGGGGGAGGGGGCGGAGCCTACAATGAGCAGTTCTTC. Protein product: CAISDVVGGGGGAYNEQFF.

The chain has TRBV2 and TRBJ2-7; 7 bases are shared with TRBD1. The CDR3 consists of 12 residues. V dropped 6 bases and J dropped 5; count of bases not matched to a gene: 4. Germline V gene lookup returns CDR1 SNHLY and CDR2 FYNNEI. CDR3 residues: CASRTTGHEQYF. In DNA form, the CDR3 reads TGTGCCAGCAGAACGACAGGGCACGAGCAGTACTTC.

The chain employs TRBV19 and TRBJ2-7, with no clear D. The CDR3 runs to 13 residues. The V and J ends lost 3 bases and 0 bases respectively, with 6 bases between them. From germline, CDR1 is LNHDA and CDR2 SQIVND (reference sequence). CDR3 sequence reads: CASSIFGSYEQYF. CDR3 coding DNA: TGTGCCAGTAGTATCTTCGGCTCCTACGAGCAGTACTTC.

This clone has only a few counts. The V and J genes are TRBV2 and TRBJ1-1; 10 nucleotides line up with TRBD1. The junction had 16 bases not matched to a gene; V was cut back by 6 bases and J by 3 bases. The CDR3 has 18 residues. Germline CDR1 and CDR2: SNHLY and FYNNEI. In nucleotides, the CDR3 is TGTGCCAGCAGCGCCCCGGGGGGGACAGGGGATGGGGACACTGAAGCTTTCTTT. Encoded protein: CASSAPGGTGDGDTEAFF. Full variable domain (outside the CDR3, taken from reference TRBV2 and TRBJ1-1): EPEVTQTPSHQVTQMGQEVILRCVPISNHLYFYWYRQILGQKVEFLVSFYNNEISEKSEIFDDQFSVERPDGSNFTLKIRSTKLEDSAMYFCASSAPGGTGDGDTEAFFGQGTRLTVV.

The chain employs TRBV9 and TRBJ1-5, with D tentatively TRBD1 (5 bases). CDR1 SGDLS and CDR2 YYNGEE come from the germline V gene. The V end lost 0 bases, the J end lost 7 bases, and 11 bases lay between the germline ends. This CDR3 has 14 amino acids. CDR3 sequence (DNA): TGTGCCAGCAGCGTAGGTCAGGGAGGCCAGCCCCAGCATTTT. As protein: CASSVGQGGQPQHF.